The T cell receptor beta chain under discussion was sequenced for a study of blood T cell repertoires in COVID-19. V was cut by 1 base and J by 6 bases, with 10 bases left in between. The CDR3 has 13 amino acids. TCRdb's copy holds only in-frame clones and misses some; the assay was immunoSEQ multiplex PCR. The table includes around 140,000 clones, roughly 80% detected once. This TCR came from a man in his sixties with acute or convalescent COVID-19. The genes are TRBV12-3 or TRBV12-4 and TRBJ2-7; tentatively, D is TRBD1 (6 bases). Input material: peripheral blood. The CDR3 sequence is CASSLGQGIEQYF. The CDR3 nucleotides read TGTGCCAGCAGTTTAGGGCAGGGGATCGAGCAGTACTTC.